The count of the clone carrying this T cell receptor (beta chain) is one. The antigen is undetermined. This sample is drawn from a study of response to subunit inactivated influenza vaccine. Points from the study as a whole: With each seasonal influenza vaccination, the authors suggested, few new T cells are recruited.

Per the germline V gene, CDR1 is MDHEN and CDR2 is SYDVKM. V trimming: 5 bases; J trimming: 5 bases; junction bases outside the gene matches: 7. The CDR3 runs 15 residues. TCRdb analysed the RT-PCR reads with MiXCR anew, one entry per CDR3 protein. Of approximately 490,000 distinct CDR3 sequences in the sample, around 7.9% were seen once. Sequencing was performed on PBMCs from blood, taken around 25 months after vaccination. The receptor's source is a man aged 50 to 69 who received an inactivated influenza vaccine. The rearrangement uses TRBV28 and TRBJ2-5; 11 nucleotides line up with TRBD2. CDR3 residues: CASSTTGLAAETQYF. The CDR3 nucleotides are TGTGCCAGCAGTACCACGGGACTAGCGGCTGAGACCCAGTACTTC.